This T cell receptor (beta chain) was documented in a study of identical twins. TCRdb recomputed calls from the 5' RACE reads with MiXCR, one row per CDR3 protein. This table has roughly 250,000 distinct CDR3 sequences, 6% to 8.5% appearing once. Only a few counts were recorded for this clonotype. Its antigen is as yet unknown. Study observations and caveats: These conclusions were based on statistical analysis (cross-sectional, not following the same donors).

These data also formed part of another study, on yellow fever vaccine responses in identical twins.

This TCR came from a woman aged 18-35 years in good health. The specimen sequenced was CD8+ T cells sorted from blood.

The CDR3 sequence: CAVDLLPDNEQFF. The DNA of the CDR3 is TGTGCCGTAGACCTCCTACCCGACAATGAGCAGTTCTTC. This rearrangement joins TRBV7-7 to TRBJ2-1; no reliable D call. CDR3 size: 13 residues. Between the trimmed V and J ends, which lost 11 bases and 5 bases, there was a span of 16 bases. CDR1 is SSHAT and CDR2 is FNYEAQ in the germline V gene (reference sequence).